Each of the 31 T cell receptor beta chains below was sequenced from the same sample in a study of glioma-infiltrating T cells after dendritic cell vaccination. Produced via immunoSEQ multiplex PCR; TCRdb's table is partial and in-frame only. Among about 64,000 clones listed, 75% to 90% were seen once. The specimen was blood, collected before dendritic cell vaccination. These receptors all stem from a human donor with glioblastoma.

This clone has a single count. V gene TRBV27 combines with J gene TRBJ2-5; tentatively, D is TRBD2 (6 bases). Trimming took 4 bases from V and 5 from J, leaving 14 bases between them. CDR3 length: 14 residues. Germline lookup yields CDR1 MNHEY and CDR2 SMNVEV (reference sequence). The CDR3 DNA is TGTGCCAGCAGTTCGGGACTCCCGAGGGAGACCCAGTACTTC. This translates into CASSSGLPRETQYF.

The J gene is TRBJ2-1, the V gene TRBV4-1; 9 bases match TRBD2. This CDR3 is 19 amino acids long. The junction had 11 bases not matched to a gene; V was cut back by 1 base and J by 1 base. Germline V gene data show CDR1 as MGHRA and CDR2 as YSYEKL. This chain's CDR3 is CASSQAKGERGESYNEQFF. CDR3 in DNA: TGCGCCAGCAGCCAAGCTAAGGGGGAGCGGGGGGAATCCTACAATGAGCAGTTCTTC.

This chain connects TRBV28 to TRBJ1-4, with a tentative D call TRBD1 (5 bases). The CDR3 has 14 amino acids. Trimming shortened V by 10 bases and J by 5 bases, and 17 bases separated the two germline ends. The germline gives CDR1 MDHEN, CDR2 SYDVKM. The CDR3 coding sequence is TGTGCCACTATACCCCGCGGGGGGAATGAAAAACTGTTTTTT. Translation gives CATIPRGGNEKLFF.

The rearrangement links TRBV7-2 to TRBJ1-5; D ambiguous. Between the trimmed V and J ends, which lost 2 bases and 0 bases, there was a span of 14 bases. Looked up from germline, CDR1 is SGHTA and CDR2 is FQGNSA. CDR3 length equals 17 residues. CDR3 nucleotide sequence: TGTGCCAGCAGCTTACTAGGCAGAGCTGTTAGCAATCAGCCCCAGCATTTT. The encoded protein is CASSLLGRAVSNQPQHF.

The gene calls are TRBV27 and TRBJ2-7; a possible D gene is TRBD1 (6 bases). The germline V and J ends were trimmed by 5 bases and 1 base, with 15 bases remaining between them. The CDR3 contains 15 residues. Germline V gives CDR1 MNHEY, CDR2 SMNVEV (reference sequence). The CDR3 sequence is CASSPAPDSSYEQYF. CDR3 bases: TGTGCCAGCAGTCCCGCTCCGGACAGTTCCTACGAGCAGTACTTC.

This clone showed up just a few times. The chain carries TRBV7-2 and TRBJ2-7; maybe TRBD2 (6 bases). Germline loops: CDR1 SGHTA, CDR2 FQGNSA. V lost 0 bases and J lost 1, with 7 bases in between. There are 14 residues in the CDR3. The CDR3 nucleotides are TGTGCCAGCAGCTTAGCGGGACTGTCCTACGAGCAGTACTTC. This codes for CASSLAGLSYEQYF.

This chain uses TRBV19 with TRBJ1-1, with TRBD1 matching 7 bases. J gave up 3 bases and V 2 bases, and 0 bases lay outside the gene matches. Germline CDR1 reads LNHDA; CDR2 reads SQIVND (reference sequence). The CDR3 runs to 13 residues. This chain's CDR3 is CASSIQGDTEAFF. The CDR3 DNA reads TGTGCCAGTAGTATACAGGGGGACACTGAAGCTTTCTTT.

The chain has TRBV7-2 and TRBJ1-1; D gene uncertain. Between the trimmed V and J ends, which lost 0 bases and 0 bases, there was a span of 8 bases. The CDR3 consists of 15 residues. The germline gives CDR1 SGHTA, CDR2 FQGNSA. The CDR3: CASSLASTMNTEAFF. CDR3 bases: TGTGCCAGCAGCTTAGCGAGCACCATGAACACTGAAGCTTTCTTT.

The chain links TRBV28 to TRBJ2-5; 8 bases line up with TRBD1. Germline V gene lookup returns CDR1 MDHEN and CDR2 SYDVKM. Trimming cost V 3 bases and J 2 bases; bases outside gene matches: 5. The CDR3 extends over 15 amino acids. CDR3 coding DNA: TGTGCCAGCAGTTTTGGACAGGGCATACAAGAGACCCAGTACTTC. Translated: CASSFGQGIQETQYF. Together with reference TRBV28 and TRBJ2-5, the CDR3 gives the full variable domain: DVKVTQSSRYLVKRTGEKVFLECVQDMDHENMFWYRQDPGLGLRLIYFSYDVKMKEKGDIPEGYSVSREKKERFSLILESASTNQTSMYLCASSFGQGIQETQYFGPGTRLLVL.

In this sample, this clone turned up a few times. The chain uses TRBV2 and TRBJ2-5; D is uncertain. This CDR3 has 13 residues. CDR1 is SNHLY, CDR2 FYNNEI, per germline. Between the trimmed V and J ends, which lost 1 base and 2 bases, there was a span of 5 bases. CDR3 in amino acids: CASSEDRQETQYF. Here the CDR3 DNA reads TGTGCCAGCAGTGAAGACAGACAAGAGACCCAGTACTTC.

The CDR3: CASSPIAGGRVDTQYF. The CDR3 DNA follows: TGTGCCAGCAGCCCAATAGCGGGGGGGCGTGTCGATACGCAGTATTTT. The genes are TRBV7-2 and TRBJ2-3; 11 bases are shared with TRBD2. CDR1 is SGHTA, CDR2 FQGNSA, per germline. This CDR3 comprises 16 residues. V trimming: 5 bases; J trimming: 6 bases; junction bases outside the gene matches: 10.

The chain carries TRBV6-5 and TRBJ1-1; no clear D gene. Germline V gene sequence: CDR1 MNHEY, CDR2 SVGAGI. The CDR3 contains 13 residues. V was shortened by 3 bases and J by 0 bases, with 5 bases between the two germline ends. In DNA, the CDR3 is TGTGCCAGCAGTTATGACTTGAACACTGAAGCTTTCTTT. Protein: CASSYDLNTEAFF.

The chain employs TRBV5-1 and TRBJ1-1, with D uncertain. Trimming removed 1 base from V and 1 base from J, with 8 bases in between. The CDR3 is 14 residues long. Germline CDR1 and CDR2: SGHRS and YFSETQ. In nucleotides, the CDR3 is TGCGCCAGCAGCTTGCGAGGGCAGAACACTGAAGCTTTCTTT. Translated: CASSLRGQNTEAFF.

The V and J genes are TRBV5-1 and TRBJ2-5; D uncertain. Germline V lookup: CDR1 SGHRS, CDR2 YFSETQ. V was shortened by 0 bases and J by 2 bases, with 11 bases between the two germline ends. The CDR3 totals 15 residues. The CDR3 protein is CASSLAAVTQETQYF. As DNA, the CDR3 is TGCGCCAGCAGCTTGGCGGCAGTGACACAAGAGACCCAGTACTTC. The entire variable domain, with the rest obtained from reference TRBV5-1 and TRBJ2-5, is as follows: KAGVTQTPRYLIKTRGQQVTLSCSPISGHRSVSWYQQTPGQGLQFLFEYFSETQRNKGNFPGRFSGRQFSNSRSEMNVSTLELGDSALYLCASSLAAVTQETQYFGPGTRLLVL.

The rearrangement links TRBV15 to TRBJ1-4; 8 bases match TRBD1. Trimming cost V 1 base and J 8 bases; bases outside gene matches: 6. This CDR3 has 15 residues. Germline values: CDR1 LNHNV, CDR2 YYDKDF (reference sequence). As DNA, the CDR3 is TGTGCCACCAGCAGAGTGGCAGGGGGCGCGGAAAAACTGTTTTTT. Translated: CATSRVAGGAEKLFF.

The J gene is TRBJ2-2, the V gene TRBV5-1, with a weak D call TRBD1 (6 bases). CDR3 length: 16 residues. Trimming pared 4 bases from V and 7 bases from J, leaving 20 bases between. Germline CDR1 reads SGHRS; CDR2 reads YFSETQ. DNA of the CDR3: TGCGCCAGCAGCGTTCGAGGGGGAATTGAAGGCGGGGAGCTGTTTTTT. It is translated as CASSVRGGIEGGELFF.

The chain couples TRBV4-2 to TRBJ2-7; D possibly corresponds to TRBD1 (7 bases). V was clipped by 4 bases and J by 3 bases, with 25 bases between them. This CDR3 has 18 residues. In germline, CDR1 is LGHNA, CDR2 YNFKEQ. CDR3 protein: CASSPFSLGGTEYYEQYF. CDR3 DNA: TGTGCCAGCAGCCCGTTCTCATTGGGCGGGACAGAGTACTACGAGCAGTACTTC.

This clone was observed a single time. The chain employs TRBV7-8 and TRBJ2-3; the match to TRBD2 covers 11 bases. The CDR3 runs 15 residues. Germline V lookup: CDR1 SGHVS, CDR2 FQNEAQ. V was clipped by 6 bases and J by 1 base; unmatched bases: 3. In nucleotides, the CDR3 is TGTGCCAGCAGGTTTAGCGGGGGGGGCACAGATACGCAGTATTTT. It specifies CASRFSGGGTDTQYF.

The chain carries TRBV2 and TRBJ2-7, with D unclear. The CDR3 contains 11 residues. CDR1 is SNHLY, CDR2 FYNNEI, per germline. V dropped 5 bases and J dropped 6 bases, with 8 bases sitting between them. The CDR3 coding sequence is TGTGCCAGCAGTATGTGGAGCGAGCAGTACTTC. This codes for CASSMWSEQYF.

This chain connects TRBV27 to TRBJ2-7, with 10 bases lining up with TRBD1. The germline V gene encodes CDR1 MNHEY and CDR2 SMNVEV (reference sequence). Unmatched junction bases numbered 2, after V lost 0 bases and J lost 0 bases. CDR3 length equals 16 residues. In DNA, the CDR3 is TGTGCCAGCAGTTTATCGGGACAGGGGCGCTCCTACGAGCAGTACTTC. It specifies CASSLSGQGRSYEQYF.

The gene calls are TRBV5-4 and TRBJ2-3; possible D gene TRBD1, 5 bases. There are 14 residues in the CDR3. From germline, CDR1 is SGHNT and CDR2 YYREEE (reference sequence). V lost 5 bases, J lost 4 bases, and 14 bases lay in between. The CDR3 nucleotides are TGTGCCAGCAGAACCGATAGGGGCTCAGATACGCAGTATTTT. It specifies CASRTDRGSDTQYF.

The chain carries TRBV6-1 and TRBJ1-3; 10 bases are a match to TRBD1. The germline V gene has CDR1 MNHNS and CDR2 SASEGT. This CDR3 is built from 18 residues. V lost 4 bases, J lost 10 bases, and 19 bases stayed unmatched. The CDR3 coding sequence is TGTGCCAGCAGTGTCGGGGCCCATCGGGGGACAGGGGTTGGGACCATATATTTT. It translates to CASSVGAHRGTGVGTIYF.

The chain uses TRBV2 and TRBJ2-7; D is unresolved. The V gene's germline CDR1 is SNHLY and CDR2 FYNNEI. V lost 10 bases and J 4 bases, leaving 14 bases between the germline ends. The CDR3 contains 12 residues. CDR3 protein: CATTEFAYEQYF. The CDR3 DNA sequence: TGTGCCACCACGGAGTTTGCTTACGAGCAGTACTTC.

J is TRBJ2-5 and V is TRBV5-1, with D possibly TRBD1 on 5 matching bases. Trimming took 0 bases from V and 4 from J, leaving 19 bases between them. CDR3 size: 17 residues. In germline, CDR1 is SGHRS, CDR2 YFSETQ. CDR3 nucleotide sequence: TGCGCCAGCAGCTTGGGCGGTCGCAGGGCTTTGTCAGAGACCCAGTACTTC. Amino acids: CASSLGGRRALSETQYF.

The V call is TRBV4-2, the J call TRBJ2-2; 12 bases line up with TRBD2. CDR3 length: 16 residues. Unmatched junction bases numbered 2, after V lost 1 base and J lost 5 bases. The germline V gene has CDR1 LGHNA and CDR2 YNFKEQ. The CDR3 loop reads CASSQGGLAGTGELFF. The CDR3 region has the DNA TGTGCCAGCAGCCAAGGCGGACTAGCGGGGACCGGGGAGCTGTTTTTT.

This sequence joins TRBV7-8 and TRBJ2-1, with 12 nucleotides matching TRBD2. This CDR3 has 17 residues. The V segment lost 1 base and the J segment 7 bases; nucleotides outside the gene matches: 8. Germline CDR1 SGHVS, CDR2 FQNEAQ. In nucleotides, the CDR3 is TGTGCCAGCAGCTTAGTGCTAGCGGGGGGGCTGGGGAATGAGCAGTTCTTC. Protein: CASSLVLAGGLGNEQFF.

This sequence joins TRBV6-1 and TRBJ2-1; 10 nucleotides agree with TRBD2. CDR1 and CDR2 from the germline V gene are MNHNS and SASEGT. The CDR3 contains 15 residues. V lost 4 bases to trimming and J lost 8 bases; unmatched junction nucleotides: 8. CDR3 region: CASSVERGGAHEQFF. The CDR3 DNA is TGTGCCAGCAGTGTAGAGCGGGGGGGGGCCCATGAGCAGTTCTTC.

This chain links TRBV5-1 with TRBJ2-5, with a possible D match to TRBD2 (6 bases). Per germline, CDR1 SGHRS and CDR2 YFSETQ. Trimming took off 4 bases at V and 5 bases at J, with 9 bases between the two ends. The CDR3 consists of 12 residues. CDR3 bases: TGCGCCAGCAGCCGGGGGTATGAGACCCAGTACTTC. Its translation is CASSRGYETQYF.

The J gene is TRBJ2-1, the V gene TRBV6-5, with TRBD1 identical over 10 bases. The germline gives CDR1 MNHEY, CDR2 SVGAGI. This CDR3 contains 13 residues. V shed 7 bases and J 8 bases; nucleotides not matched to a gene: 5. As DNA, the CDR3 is TGTGCCAGCACTAGACAGGGGGCCGATGAGCAGTTCTTC. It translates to CASTRQGADEQFF.

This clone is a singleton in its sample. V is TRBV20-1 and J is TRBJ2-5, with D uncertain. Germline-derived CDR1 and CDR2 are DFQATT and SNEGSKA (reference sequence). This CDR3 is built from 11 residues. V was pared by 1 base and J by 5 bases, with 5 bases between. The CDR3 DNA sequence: TGCAGTGCTAGAGTTGGCGAGACCCAGTACTTC. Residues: CSARVGETQYF.

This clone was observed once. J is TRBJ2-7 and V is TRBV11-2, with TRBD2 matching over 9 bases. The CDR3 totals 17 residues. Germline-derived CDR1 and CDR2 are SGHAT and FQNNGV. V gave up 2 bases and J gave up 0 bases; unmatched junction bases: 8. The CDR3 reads CASSLKAGGGVSYEQYF. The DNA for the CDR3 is TGTGCCAGCAGCTTAAAGGCGGGCGGGGGGGTCTCCTACGAGCAGTACTTC.